The present T cell receptor beta chain was sequenced within a study of T-cell reconstitution after alpha-beta-depleted transplantation in children. Study results and limitations: The authors attributed T-cell counts and diversity one year after transplant mostly to newly produced T cells. The origin of alpha-beta T cells about two months after transplant was reportedly several hundred expanded graft clones.

Concerning this clonotype: As yet, its antigen is unknown. Mismatch with germline at one junction end may stem from a read error.

This CDR3 has 16 residues. Germline loops: CDR1 SSHAT, CDR2 FNYEAQ (reference sequence). The library targeted TCRbeta and was prepared with unique molecular identifiers. One entry per CDR3 protein results from TCRdb running MiXCR on the PCR reads. The sample contains 500,000 to 650,000 distinct CDR3 sequences, approximately 12% of which appear only once. The material sequenced was PBMCs, mostly from graft donor cells, taken 360 days after TCRalphabeta/CD19-depleted stem cell transplant. The sequence was collected from a male patient between 5 and 17 years old who had a stem cell transplant for acute myeloid leukemia, so the T cells may come from the graft donor. The chain recombines TRBV7-7 with TRBJ2-2; D may be TRBD1 (5 bases). CDR3 nucleotides: TGTGCTAGCAGCCCGGACATTCTCCCTAACACCGGGGAGCTGTTTTTT. Translated, it gives CASSPDILPNTGELFF. The full variable domain, in which reference TRBV7-7 and TRBJ2-2 provide the parts outside the CDR3, is GAGVSQSPRYKVTKRGQDVTLRCDPISSHATLYWYQQALGQGPEFLTYFNYEAQPDKSGLPSDRFSAERPEGSISTLTIQRTEQRDSAMYRCASSPDILPNTGELFFGEGSRLTVL.